This TCR beta chain was identified in a study of blood T cell repertoires in COVID-19. Only in-frame clones appear in the TCRdb table, and some are missing; sequencing was by immunoSEQ multiplex PCR. The repertoire holds around 430,000 clones, with approximately 90% as singletons. Sequenced sample: PBMCs or T cells enriched from blood (not recorded which). This receptor was obtained from a woman aged 45-60 years who had recovered from COVID-19.

CDR3 sequence reads: CASSPMGAGMAKLFF. The CDR3 DNA sequence: TGTGCCAGCAGCCCCATGGGGGCAGGGATGGCCAAACTGTTTTTT. This chain links TRBV7-2 with TRBJ1-4, with a tentative D call TRBD1 (6 bases). This CDR3 has 15 amino acids. Per germline, CDR1 SGHTA and CDR2 FQGNSA. Deletions cut 5 bases from V and 11 bases from J, with 21 bases between.